One and the same sample provided the 19 T cell receptor beta chains below, sequenced in a study of blood T cell repertoires in COVID-19. Clones were read by immunoSEQ multiplex PCR, and TCRdb kept only the in-frame ones, dropping some. The sample has 250,000 to 400,000 clones; 80% to 90% are singletons. Sequencing was carried out using peripheral blood. The receptor set was obtained from a man between 45 and 60 years old with active or convalescent COVID-19.

The chain couples TRBV5-5 to TRBJ1-2; D unclear. CDR1 and CDR2 (germline): SGHKS, YYEKEE (reference sequence). V lost 0 bases, J lost 2 bases, and 5 bases lay in between. The CDR3 runs to 13 residues. The chain's CDR3 is CASSLDINYGYTF. As DNA, the CDR3 is TGTGCCAGCAGCTTGGACATAAACTATGGCTACACCTTC.

The V call is TRBV4-3, the J call TRBJ2-7; 7 bases map to TRBD2. V lost 4 bases and J lost 6; bases outside the gene matches: 15. Germline loops: CDR1 LGHNA, CDR2 YSLEER. The CDR3 length is 16 residues. This chain's CDR3 is CASSRAAEVPGGEQYF. DNA of the CDR3: TGCGCCAGCAGCCGAGCCGCTGAGGTCCCGGGGGGCGAGCAGTACTTC.

The chain links TRBV3-1 (or the pseudogene TRBV3-2) to TRBJ2-5, with 8 positions matching TRBD1. This CDR3 region has 14 residues. Germline CDR1 LGHDT, CDR2 YNNKEL (reference sequence). V shed 4 bases and J 1 base; nucleotides not matched to a gene: 2. The CDR3 region is CASSLDRGQETQYF. The CDR3 DNA reads as TGTGCCAGCAGCCTAGACAGGGGCCAAGAGACCCAGTACTTC.

The chain employs TRBV29-1 and TRBJ2-5; 8 nucleotides agree with TRBD1. Germline assignment: CDR1 SQVTM and CDR2 ANQGSEA. With 7 bases clipped from V and 5 bases from J, the junction kept 9 bases outside the gene matches. This CDR3 contains 13 residues. The CDR3 nucleotides are TGCAGCGGGAGGCAGGGGGCGGGGGAGACCCAGTACTTC. Amino acids: CSGRQGAGETQYF.

The chain has TRBV5-1 and TRBJ2-2; possibly TRBD1 for D (5 bases). From germline, CDR1 is SGHRS and CDR2 YFSETQ. This CDR3 is 14 amino acids long. Trimming removed 6 bases from V and 6 bases from J, with 15 bases in between. CDR3 sequence reads: CASTPLWGAGELFF. CDR3 nucleotide sequence: TGCGCCAGCACCCCTCTGTGGGGCGCCGGGGAGCTGTTTTTT.

A single count supports this clone. J is TRBJ2-7 and V is TRBV19, with D tentatively TRBD1 (9 bases). V was trimmed by 2 bases and J by 4 bases, leaving 21 bases between them. This CDR3 has 17 residues. Germline-derived CDR1 and CDR2 are LNHDA and SQIVND (reference sequence). CDR3 DNA: TGTGCCAGTAGTATAAGGAGTAGCGGGACAGGGTCGTACGAGCAGTACTTC. Residues: CASSIRSSGTGSYEQYF.

This chain connects TRBV28 to TRBJ1-4; 8 bases are a match to TRBD1. The CDR3 extends over 15 amino acids. Germline trimming cut 4 bases from V and 6 bases from J; bases unmatched to any gene: 7. Germline V CDR1 and CDR2: MDHEN, SYDVKM. The CDR3 DNA follows: TGTGCCAGCAGTTCCCCCGGGACAGGTTATGAAAAACTGTTTTTT. Encoded protein: CASSSPGTGYEKLFF.

This chain uses TRBV7-9 with TRBJ1-5; no clear D gene. The germline gives CDR1 SEHNR, CDR2 FQNEAQ (reference sequence). The CDR3 has 12 amino acids. Trimming cost V 1 base and J 8 bases, with 6 bases left between them. The CDR3 loop reads CASSLDMEPQHF. The CDR3 coding sequence is TGTGCCAGCAGCTTAGACATGGAGCCCCAGCATTTT.

V is TRBV2 and J is TRBJ2-2, with 9 bases that match TRBD1. The CDR3 is 15 residues long. J gave up 7 bases and V 6 bases, and 9 bases lay outside the gene matches. The V gene's germline CDR1 is SNHLY and CDR2 FYNNEI. The CDR3 region is CASRGQGQKHGELFF. DNA of the CDR3: TGTGCCAGCAGAGGACAGGGGCAGAAGCACGGGGAGCTGTTTTTT.

This sequence joins TRBV19 and TRBJ2-7, with 14 positions matching TRBD2. With 5 bases clipped from V and 5 bases from J, the junction kept 5 bases outside the gene matches. CDR3 length: 15 amino acids. CDR1 is LNHDA and CDR2 is SQIVND in the germline V gene (reference sequence). As DNA, the CDR3 is TGTGCCAGTAGTTCGGGACTAGCGGGAGACGACGAGCAGTACTTC. This codes for CASSSGLAGDDEQYF. The full variable domain, completed using reference TRBV19 and TRBJ2-7, is DGGITQSPKYLFRKEGQNVTLSCEQNLNHDAMYWYRQDPGQGLRLIYYSQIVNDFQKGDIAEGYSVSREKKESFPLTVTSAQKNPTAFYLCASSSGLAGDDEQYFGPGTRLTVT.

The V and J genes are TRBV19 and TRBJ2-1; TRBD2 agrees at 10 bases. CDR1 is LNHDA and CDR2 is SQIVND in the germline V gene (reference sequence). V was clipped by 5 bases and J by 10 bases; unmatched bases: 5. The CDR3 extends over 13 amino acids. CDR3 region: CASSLGLALEQFF. Written as DNA, the CDR3 is TGTGCCAGTAGTCTGGGACTAGCGCTCGAGCAGTTCTTC.

To note about this clone: Different DNA sequences within this sample yield the same CDR3. J is TRBJ1-3 and V is TRBV24-1; 8 bases are shared with TRBD1. V was pared by 4 bases and J by 11 bases, with 15 bases of the junction left unmatched. The germline CDR1 and CDR2 sequences are KGHDR and SFDVKD. This CDR3 is built from 16 residues. The CDR3 DNA is TGTGCCACCAGTGACCGACAGGGGACGCCTATTAGTGCCATATATTTT. Its translation: CATSDRQGTPISAIYF.

On this clone itself: Other DNA sequences within the sample encode an identical CDR3. This chain joins TRBV19 and TRBJ1-4; D may be TRBD1 (6 bases). Germline V gene lookup returns CDR1 LNHDA and CDR2 SQIVND (reference sequence). The ends were cut back, 5 bases at V and 5 bases at J, with 12 bases in the middle. The CDR3 loop spans 14 amino acids. The CDR3 protein is CASSRQGLNEKLFF. In DNA, the CDR3 is TGTGCCAGTAGTCGGCAGGGGCTCAATGAAAAACTGTTTTTT.

This chain joins TRBV3-1 (or the pseudogene TRBV3-2) and TRBJ2-7; 8 nucleotides match TRBD2. From germline, CDR1 is LGHDT and CDR2 YNNKEL (reference sequence). Trimming cost V 3 bases and J 6 bases; bases outside gene matches: 7. CDR3 length: 14 amino acids. The CDR3 is CASSQPGLDSEQYF. CDR3 DNA: TGTGCCAGCAGCCAGCCGGGACTAGATTCCGAGCAGTACTTC.

The CDR3 nucleotides are TGTGCCAGCAGCTTAGGAGGAGGGGACCAATCGAACACCGGGGAGCTGTTTTTT. Amino acid sequence: CASSLGGGDQSNTGELFF. The genes are TRBV7-2 and TRBJ2-2, with a possible D match to TRBD2 (6 bases). Between the trimmed V and J ends, which lost 1 base and 0 bases, there was a span of 15 bases. This CDR3 has 18 amino acids. Germline V gene lookup returns CDR1 SGHTA and CDR2 FQGNSA. Supplemented by reference TRBV7-2 and TRBJ2-2, the full variable domain reads GAGVSQSPSNKVTEKGKDVELRCDPISGHTALYWYRQSLGQGLEFLIYFQGNSAPDKSGLPSDRFSAERTGGSVSTLTIQRTQQEDSAVYLCASSLGGGDQSNTGELFFGEGSRLTVL.

V is TRBV7-8 and J is TRBJ2-7; D may be TRBD2 (7 bases). V shed 5 bases and J shed 1 base, with 21 bases lying between them. The CDR3 is 17 residues long. Germline V gene sequence: CDR1 SGHVS, CDR2 FQNEAQ. CDR3 in DNA: TGTGCCAGCAGCCCCATCCAAATGGGGGGGCTTTCCTACGAGCAGTACTTC. Translated: CASSPIQMGGLSYEQYF.

The chain links TRBV9 to TRBJ2-1, with D possibly TRBD2 on 6 matching bases. V was cut by 1 base and J by 5 bases, with 10 bases left in between. The germline V gene encodes CDR1 SGDLS and CDR2 YYNGEE. The CDR3 is made up of 14 amino acids. The CDR3 spells CASSVTGSNNEQFF. DNA of the CDR3: TGTGCCAGCAGCGTAACCGGGAGTAACAATGAGCAGTTCTTC.

This chain joins TRBV28 and TRBJ2-7; 7 bases line up with TRBD2. This CDR3 has 13 residues. V trimming: 5 bases; J trimming: 3 bases; junction bases outside the gene matches: 4. Germline assignment: CDR1 MDHEN and CDR2 SYDVKM. CDR3 sequence: CASSDPGGYEQYF. CDR3 DNA: TGTGCCAGCAGTGACCCGGGGGGCTACGAGCAGTACTTC.

The gene calls are TRBV5-1 and TRBJ1-6, with TRBD1 matching 8 bases. This CDR3 comprises 16 residues. Germline-derived CDR1 and CDR2 are SGHRS and YFSETQ. Trimming at V came to 4 bases and at J to 7 bases, leaving 10 bases not matched to a gene. The CDR3, as DNA: TGCGCCAGCAGCGCCCCCGGGACAGGCGGAAATTCACCCCTCCACTTT. It translates to CASSAPGTGGNSPLHF.